These 27 T cell receptor beta chains were all obtained from the same sample, sequenced in a study of cytomegalovirus exposure and HLA in healthy donors. Researchers ran the PCR with 60 Vbeta and 13 Jbeta primers. The protocol was immunoSEQ multiplex PCR, while the TCRdb copy is restricted to in-frame clones and leaves out a portion. This repertoire shows more than 80,000 clones, around 82% found once; its top ten account for about 1.6%. Material: PBMCs. These receptors all come from a man in his forties or fifties in good health and CMV-seronegative.

This sequence joins TRBV6-5 and TRBJ1-2; the match to TRBD1 covers 9 bases. The V and J ends lost 5 bases and 6 bases, in that order; junction bases with no gene match: 10. The germline V gene encodes CDR1 MNHEY and CDR2 SVGAGI. The CDR3 length is 15 residues. CDR3 DNA sequence: TGTGCCAGCAGTGTTACACCGGGACAGGGACATGGCTACACCTTC. It codes for CASSVTPGQGHGYTF.

The chain uses TRBV5-4 and TRBJ2-3; 7 nucleotides match TRBD2. V was pared by 3 bases and J by 3 bases, with 7 bases of the junction left unmatched. In germline, CDR1 is SGHNT, CDR2 YYREEE (reference sequence). CDR3 length equals 15 residues. In DNA form, the CDR3 reads TGTGCCAGCAGCTCCTTGAGCGGGGCAACAGATACGCAGTATTTT. Its protein is CASSSLSGATDTQYF.

This rearrangement joins TRBV7-8 to TRBJ1-5, with unresolved D. Germline CDR1 is SGHVS and CDR2 is FQNEAQ. V dropped 5 bases and J dropped 5 bases, with 7 bases sitting between them. The CDR3 length is 12 residues. The CDR3 reads CASSPQDQPQHF. DNA for the CDR3: TGTGCCAGCAGCCCCCAGGATCAGCCCCAGCATTTT. The complete variable domain, with remaining parts taken from reference TRBV7-8 and TRBJ1-5, reads GAGVSQSPRYKVAKRGQDVALRCDPISGHVSLFWYQQALGQGPEFLTYFQNEAQLDKSGLPSDRFFAERPEGSVSTLKIQRTQQEDSAVYLCASSPQDQPQHFGDGTRLSIL.

This chain uses TRBV7-9 with TRBJ2-3; maybe TRBD1 (6 bases). The V gene lost 4 bases and the J gene lost 2 bases, with 10 bases spanning the gap. CDR1 is SEHNR and CDR2 is FQNEAQ in the germline V gene (reference sequence). The CDR3 extends over 14 amino acids. CDR3 loop: CASSYREVTDTQYF. The CDR3 DNA reads TGTGCCAGCAGCTACAGGGAAGTCACAGATACGCAGTATTTT.

V and J are TRBV5-4 and TRBJ1-2; D remains ambiguous. The CDR3 length is 13 residues. The V gene lost 5 bases and the J gene lost 8 bases, with 16 bases spanning the gap. Germline CDR1 reads SGHNT; CDR2 reads YYREEE (reference sequence). The CDR3 DNA follows: TGTGCCAGCAGGGTCCTAGGTTTTGACGGCTACACCTTC. As protein: CASRVLGFDGYTF.

The CDR3 DNA reads TGTGCCAGCAGCTTAGCGGGTTACTCCTACAATGAGCAGTTCTTC. Its translation: CASSLAGYSYNEQFF. This chain links TRBV11-3 with TRBJ2-1; no reliable D call. Between the trimmed V and J ends, which lost 1 base and 0 bases, there was a span of 7 bases. Germline CDR1 reads SGHNT; CDR2 reads YENEEA. This CDR3 contains 15 residues.

The V call is TRBV7-9, the J call TRBJ1-1, with 11 positions matching TRBD1. The ends lost 4 bases at V and 3 bases at J; junction bases unmatched: 4. The CDR3 covers 15 residues. Per the germline V gene, CDR1 is SEHNR and CDR2 is FQNEAQ (reference sequence). This CDR3 is CASSWTGGSHTEAFF. CDR3 sequence (DNA): TGTGCCAGCAGCTGGACAGGGGGCTCTCACACTGAAGCTTTCTTT. The complete variable domain, with remaining parts taken from reference TRBV7-9 and TRBJ1-1, reads DTGVSQNPRHKITKRGQNVTFRCDPISEHNRLYWYRQTLGQGPEFLTYFQNEAQLEKSRLLSDRFSAERPKGSFSTLEIQRTEQGDSAMYLCASSWTGGSHTEAFFGQGTRLTVV.

The J gene is TRBJ2-3, the V gene TRBV1; no check of the table's D call, TRBD2, against the DNA was made. TRBV1 is noted as a pseudogene. This CDR3 has 16 amino acids. The CDR3 DNA sequence: TGCACCAGCACCCTAACCTGGCGGGGGAAGGGAGATACGCAGTATTTT. This gives the protein CTSTLTWRGKGDTQYF.

V and J are TRBV19 and TRBJ1-1, with 7 bases aligning to TRBD1. Trimming at V came to 10 bases and at J to 3 bases, leaving 11 bases not matched to a gene. Germline V gene sequence: CDR1 LNHDA, CDR2 SQIVND (reference sequence). CDR3 size: 14 residues. The CDR3 spells CATTKGGAYTEAFF. The DNA for the CDR3 is TGTGCCACCACAAAAGGGGGCGCGTACACTGAAGCTTTCTTT.

The CDR3 protein is CASNRDRDFGYTF. The CDR3 nucleotides are TGTGCCAGCAATAGGGACAGGGACTTTGGCTACACCTTC. The rearrangement links TRBV6-1 to TRBJ1-2, with 9 bases matching TRBD1. CDR1 and CDR2 (germline): MNHNS, SASEGT. The CDR3 extends over 13 amino acids. Germline trimming cut 7 bases from V and 7 bases from J; bases unmatched to any gene: 7.

The chain combines TRBV7-9 with TRBJ2-5, with D possibly TRBD1 on 5 matching bases. The germline V and J ends were trimmed by 8 bases and 2 bases, with 18 bases remaining between them. This CDR3 has 15 amino acids. CDR1 and CDR2 (germline): SEHNR, FQNEAQ (reference sequence). CDR3 protein: CASWATGEWQETQYF. CDR3 sequence (DNA): TGTGCCAGCTGGGCTACAGGCGAGTGGCAAGAGACCCAGTACTTC.

This clone occurred once. The chain has TRBV9 and TRBJ1-6, with a weak D call TRBD1 (5 bases). CDR3 length: 17 amino acids. Trimming removed 0 bases from V and 7 bases from J, with 17 bases in between. Germline V gene lookup returns CDR1 SGDLS and CDR2 YYNGEE. The CDR3 is CASSVAGGGLANSPLHF. The CDR3 DNA sequence: TGTGCCAGCAGCGTAGCTGGGGGGGGACTGGCCAATTCACCCCTCCACTTT.

The chain carries TRBV28 and TRBJ1-1; 7 nucleotides line up with TRBD1. The germline CDR1 and CDR2 sequences are MDHEN and SYDVKM. This CDR3 has 15 amino acids. The V and J ends lost 6 bases and 1 base, in that order; junction bases with no gene match: 8. CDR3 region: CASSQGDSSNTEAFF. CDR3 nucleotides: TGTGCCAGCAGCCAAGGGGACAGTTCGAACACTGAAGCTTTCTTT.

This chain connects TRBV6-5 to TRBJ2-1; 7 positions agree with TRBD2. V dropped 4 bases and J dropped 4; count of bases not matched to a gene: 7. The CDR3 length is 15 residues. CDR1 and CDR2 from the germline V gene are MNHEY and SVGAGI. For the CDR3, the DNA is TGTGCCAGCAGTTCCATGGGCGGGGGATACAATGAGCAGTTCTTC. This translates into CASSSMGGGYNEQFF.

The CDR3, as DNA: TGTGCCAGCAGCTTTAAGCAGGGGGCCCCTGAAGCTTTCTTT. This translates into CASSFKQGAPEAFF. The chain has TRBV7-6 and TRBJ1-1; 8 positions agree with TRBD1. The CDR3 has 14 amino acids. CDR1 and CDR2 from the germline V gene are SGHVS and FNYEAQ. V lost 3 bases and J lost 6; bases outside the gene matches: 6. Complete variable domain (other parts from reference TRBV7-6 and TRBJ1-1): GAGVSQSPRYKVTKRGQDVALRCDPISGHVSLYWYRQALGQGPEFLTYFNYEAQQDKSGLPNDRFSAERPEGSISTLTIQRTEQRDSAMYRCASSFKQGAPEAFFGQGTRLTVV.

This rearrangement joins TRBV6-6 to TRBJ1-3; D is uncertain. The CDR3 is 14 amino acids. Per germline, CDR1 MNHNY and CDR2 SVGAGI (reference sequence). V was shortened by 5 bases and J by 8 bases, with 16 bases between the two germline ends. The CDR3 spells CASSTIVPEDTIYF. Here the CDR3 DNA reads TGTGCCAGCAGTACAATTGTGCCCGAGGACACCATATATTTT.

The CDR3 here is CASSVAGGVDYGYTF. The DNA for the CDR3 is TGTGCCAGCAGCGTAGCAGGGGGCGTTGACTATGGCTACACCTTC. This chain joins TRBV9 and TRBJ1-2; 8 nucleotides match TRBD1. Germline CDR1 reads SGDLS; CDR2 reads YYNGEE. This CDR3 comprises 15 residues. V shed 0 bases and J 3 bases; nucleotides not matched to a gene: 4.

This clone showed up just a few times. This chain uses TRBV18 with TRBJ2-1, with TRBD1 identical over 11 bases. The CDR3 totals 15 residues. V gave up 3 bases and J gave up 4 bases; unmatched junction bases: 2. Looked up from germline, CDR1 is KGHSH and CDR2 is LQKENI. CDR3 loop: CASSPRDRGYNEQFF. The CDR3 nucleotides are TGTGCCAGCTCACCTCGGGACAGGGGGTACAATGAGCAGTTCTTC.

This clone came up once. This chain uses TRBV28 with TRBJ2-1; D possibly corresponds to TRBD1 (6 bases). CDR3 length: 15 residues. Germline lookup yields CDR1 MDHEN and CDR2 SYDVKM. Trimming removed 7 bases at V and 3 bases at J, with 16 bases between. The DNA of the CDR3 is TGTGCCAGCAACAACAGGAGAGGGGGCTACAATGAGCAGTTCTTC. Amino acids: CASNNRRGGYNEQFF.

This clone was counted a few times. This chain links TRBV6-5 with TRBJ2-6; TRBD2 is a possible D gene (6 bases). The V and J ends lost 8 bases and 2 bases respectively, with 10 bases between them. The CDR3 is 14 amino acids. Germline loops: CDR1 MNHEY, CDR2 SVGAGI. This chain's CDR3 is CASLAGTGANVLTF. The CDR3 DNA reads as TGTGCCAGCTTGGCGGGGACTGGGGCCAACGTCCTGACTTTC.

The V and J genes are TRBV19 and TRBJ1-6, with a possible D match to TRBD1 (6 bases). Germline CDR1 reads LNHDA; CDR2 reads SQIVND (reference sequence). This CDR3 spans 15 amino acids. Trimming pared 5 bases from V and 10 bases from J, leaving 18 bases between. CDR3 protein: CASSPHRTVSSPLHF. The CDR3 DNA reads as TGTGCCAGTAGTCCCCATCGGACAGTTTCCTCACCCCTCCACTTT. The full variable domain, with the rest looked up from reference TRBV19 and TRBJ1-6, is DGGITQSPKYLFRKEGQNVTLSCEQNLNHDAMYWYRQDPGQGLRLIYYSQIVNDFQKGDIAEGYSVSREKKESFPLTVTSAQKNPTAFYLCASSPHRTVSSPLHFGNGTRLTVT.

J is TRBJ2-1 and V is TRBV4-2; D gene uncertain. CDR3 length: 12 amino acids. The germline gives CDR1 LGHNA, CDR2 YNFKEQ. V lost 4 bases to trimming and J lost 8 bases, with 9 bases between them. For the CDR3, the DNA is TGTGCCAGCAGCCTTCAAACGGATGAGCAGTTCTTC. Its translation is CASSLQTDEQFF.

V is TRBV18 and J is TRBJ2-5; D might be TRBD1 (6 bases). CDR1 and CDR2 from the germline V gene are KGHSH and LQKENI. Trimming pared 6 bases from V and 4 bases from J, leaving 9 bases between. This CDR3 has 12 amino acids. CDR3 nucleotide sequence: TGTGCCAGCTCCCTGGACAGAGAGACCCAGTACTTC. As protein: CASSLDRETQYF. Using reference TRBV18 and TRBJ2-5 for the parts outside the CDR3, the full variable domain is NAGVMQNPRHLVRRRGQEARLRCSPMKGHSHVYWYRQLPEEGLKFMVYLQKENIIDESGMPKERFSAEFPKEGPSILRIQQVVRGDSAAYFCASSLDRETQYFGPGTRLLVL.

This chain links TRBV18 with TRBJ2-2, with a possible D match to TRBD1 (6 bases). Trimming removed 6 bases at V and 1 base at J, with 12 bases between. The length of the CDR3 is 15 residues. Germline assignment: CDR1 KGHSH and CDR2 LQKENI. The CDR3 DNA reads as TGTGCCAGCTCCCCCGGGACACTGAACACCGGGGAGCTGTTTTTT. Translation gives CASSPGTLNTGELFF.

The chain links TRBV7-8 to TRBJ2-5; D not certain. Trimming shortened V by 5 bases and J by 7 bases, and 20 bases separated the two germline ends. The CDR3 consists of 15 residues. CDR1 and CDR2 (germline): SGHVS, FQNEAQ. The CDR3, as DNA: TGTGCCAGCAGCCCCCAGCAGCCAAGCTCAGGGACCCAGTACTTC. It encodes CASSPQQPSSGTQYF.

V is TRBV9 and J is TRBJ1-2; possible D gene TRBD1, 5 bases. The CDR3 extends over 16 amino acids. V was shortened by 0 bases and J by 2 bases, with 14 bases between the two germline ends. Per germline, CDR1 SGDLS and CDR2 YYNGEE. CDR3 protein: CASSVARAGSNYGYTF. As DNA, the CDR3 is TGTGCCAGCAGCGTAGCTAGGGCAGGGTCGAACTATGGCTACACCTTC.

The rearrangement uses TRBV7-2 and TRBJ2-1, with 8 bases matching TRBD2. The CDR3 is 15 amino acids. V shed 5 bases, J shed 2 bases, and the junction held 5 bases outside the gene matches. Germline values: CDR1 SGHTA, CDR2 FQGNSA. CDR3 amino acids: CASSPSGGAYNEQFF. The CDR3 DNA sequence: TGTGCCAGCAGCCCTTCGGGGGGGGCCTACAATGAGCAGTTCTTC.